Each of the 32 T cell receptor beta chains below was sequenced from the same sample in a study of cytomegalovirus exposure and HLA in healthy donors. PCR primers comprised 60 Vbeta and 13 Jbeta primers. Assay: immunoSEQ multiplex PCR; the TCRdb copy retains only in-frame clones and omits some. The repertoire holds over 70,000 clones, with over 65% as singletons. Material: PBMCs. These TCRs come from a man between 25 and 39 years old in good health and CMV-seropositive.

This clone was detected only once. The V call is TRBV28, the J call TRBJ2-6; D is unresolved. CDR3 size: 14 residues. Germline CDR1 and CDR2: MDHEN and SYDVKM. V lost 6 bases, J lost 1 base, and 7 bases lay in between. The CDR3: CASSQVSGANVLTF. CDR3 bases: TGTGCCAGCAGCCAGGTATCTGGGGCCAACGTCCTGACTTTC.

Written as DNA, the CDR3 is TGTGCCAGCAGTTCGGGGGACAGGGCAACCGGGGAGCTGTTTTTT. Translating gives CASSSGDRATGELFF. The chain joins TRBV2 to TRBJ2-2; 9 bases agree with TRBD1. There are 15 residues in the CDR3. The ends lost 5 bases at V and 5 bases at J; junction bases unmatched: 6. Germline values: CDR1 SNHLY, CDR2 FYNNEI.

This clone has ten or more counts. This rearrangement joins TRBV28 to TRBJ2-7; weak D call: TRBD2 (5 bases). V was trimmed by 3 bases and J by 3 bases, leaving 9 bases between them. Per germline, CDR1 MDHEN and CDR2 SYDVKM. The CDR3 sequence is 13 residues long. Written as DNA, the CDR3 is TGTGCCAGCAGTTTCGGACTGAACTACGAGCAGTACTTC. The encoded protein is CASSFGLNYEQYF.

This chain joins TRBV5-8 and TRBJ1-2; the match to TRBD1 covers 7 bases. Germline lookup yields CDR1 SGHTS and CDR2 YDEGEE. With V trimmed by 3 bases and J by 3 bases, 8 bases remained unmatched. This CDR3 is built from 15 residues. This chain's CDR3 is CASSSRGLGDYGYTF. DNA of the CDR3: TGTGCCAGCAGCTCCAGGGGGTTAGGCGACTATGGCTACACCTTC. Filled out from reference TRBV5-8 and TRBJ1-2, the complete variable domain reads EAGVTQSPTHLIKTRGQQATLRCSPISGHTSVYWYQQALGLGLQFLLWYDEGEERNRGNFPPRFSGRQFPNYSSELNVNALELEDSALYLCASSSRGLGDYGYTFGSGTRLTVV.

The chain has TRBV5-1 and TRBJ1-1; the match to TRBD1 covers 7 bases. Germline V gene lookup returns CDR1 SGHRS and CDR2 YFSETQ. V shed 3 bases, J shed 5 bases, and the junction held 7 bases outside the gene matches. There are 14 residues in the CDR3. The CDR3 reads CASSWSDRETEAFF. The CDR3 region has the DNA TGCGCCAGCAGCTGGTCCGACAGGGAAACTGAAGCTTTCTTT.

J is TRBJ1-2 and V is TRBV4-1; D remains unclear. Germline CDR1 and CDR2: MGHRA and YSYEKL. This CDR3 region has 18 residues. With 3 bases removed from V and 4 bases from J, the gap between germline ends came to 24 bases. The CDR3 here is CASSHLLEGAKDGYGYTF. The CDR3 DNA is TGCGCCAGCAGCCATCTCCTTGAGGGCGCCAAGGATGGCTATGGCTACACCTTC.

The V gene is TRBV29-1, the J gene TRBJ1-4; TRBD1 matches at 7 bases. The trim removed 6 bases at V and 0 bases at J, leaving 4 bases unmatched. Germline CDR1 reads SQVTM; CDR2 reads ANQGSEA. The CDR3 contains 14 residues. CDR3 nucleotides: TGCAGCGTCTCCCAGGGGGCAACTAATGAAAAACTGTTTTTT. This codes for CSVSQGATNEKLFF.

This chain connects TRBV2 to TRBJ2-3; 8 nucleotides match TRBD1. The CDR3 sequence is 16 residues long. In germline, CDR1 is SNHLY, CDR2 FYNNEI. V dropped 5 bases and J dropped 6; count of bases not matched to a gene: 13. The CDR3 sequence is CASSRSTGTGADTQYF. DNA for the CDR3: TGTGCCAGCAGTCGTAGCACCGGGACAGGCGCGGATACGCAGTATTTT. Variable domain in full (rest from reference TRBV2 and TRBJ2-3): EPEVTQTPSHQVTQMGQEVILRCVPISNHLYFYWYRQILGQKVEFLVSFYNNEISEKSEIFDDQFSVERPDGSNFTLKIRSTKLEDSAMYFCASSRSTGTGADTQYFGPGTRLTVL.

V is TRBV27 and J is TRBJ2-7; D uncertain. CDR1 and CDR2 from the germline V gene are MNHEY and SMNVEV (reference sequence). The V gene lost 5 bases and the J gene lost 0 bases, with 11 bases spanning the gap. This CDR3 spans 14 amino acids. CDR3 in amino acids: CASSPTLRSYEQYF. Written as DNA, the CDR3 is TGTGCCAGCAGTCCGACACTTCGCTCCTACGAGCAGTACTTC.

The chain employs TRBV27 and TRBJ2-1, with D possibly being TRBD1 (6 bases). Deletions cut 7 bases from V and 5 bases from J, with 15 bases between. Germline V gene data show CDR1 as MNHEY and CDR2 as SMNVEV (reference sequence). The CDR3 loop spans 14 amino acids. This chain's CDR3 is CASTANREDNEQFF. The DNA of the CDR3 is TGTGCCAGCACGGCGAACAGGGAAGACAATGAGCAGTTCTTC.

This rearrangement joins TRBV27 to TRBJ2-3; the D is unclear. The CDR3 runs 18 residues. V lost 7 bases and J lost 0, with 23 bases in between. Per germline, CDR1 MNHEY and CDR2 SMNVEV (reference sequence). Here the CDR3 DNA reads TGTGCCAGCACCTCGCACTTAAGACGAGGTCTTAGCACAGATACGCAGTATTTT. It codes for CASTSHLRRGLSTDTQYF.

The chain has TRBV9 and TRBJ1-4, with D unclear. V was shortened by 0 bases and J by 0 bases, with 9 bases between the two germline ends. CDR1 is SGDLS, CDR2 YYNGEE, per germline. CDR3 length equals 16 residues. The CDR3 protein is CASSVDQLATNEKLFF. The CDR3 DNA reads TGTGCCAGCAGCGTAGACCAACTTGCAACTAATGAAAAACTGTTTTTT. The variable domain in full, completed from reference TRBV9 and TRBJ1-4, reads DSGVTQTPKHLITATGQRVTLRCSPRSGDLSVYWYQQSLDQGLQFLIQYYNGEERAKGNILERFSAQQFPDLHSELNLSSLELGDSALYFCASSVDQLATNEKLFFGSGTQLSVL.

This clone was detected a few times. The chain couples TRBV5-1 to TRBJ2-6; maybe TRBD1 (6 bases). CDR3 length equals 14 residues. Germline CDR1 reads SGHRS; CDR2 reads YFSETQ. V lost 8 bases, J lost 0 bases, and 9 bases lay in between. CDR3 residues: CASSRGSGANVLTF. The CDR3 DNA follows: TGCGCCAGTAGCAGGGGCTCTGGGGCCAACGTCCTGACTTTC.

CDR3 sequence reads: CAIGQNNQPQHF. In nucleotides, the CDR3 is TGTGCCATCGGGCAGAACAATCAGCCCCAGCATTTT. The V gene is TRBV10-3, the J gene TRBJ1-5; no reliable D call. Germline CDR1 and CDR2: ENHRY and SYGVKD. There are 12 residues in the CDR3. Trimming took off 8 bases at V and 3 bases at J, with 8 bases between the two ends.

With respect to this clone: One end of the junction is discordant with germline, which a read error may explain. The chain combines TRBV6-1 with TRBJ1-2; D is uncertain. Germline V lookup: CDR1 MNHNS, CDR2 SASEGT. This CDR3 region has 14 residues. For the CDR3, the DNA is TGTGCCAGCAGTGGACTAAGGGCGGGCTATGGCTACCCCTTC. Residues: CASSGLRAGYGYPF.

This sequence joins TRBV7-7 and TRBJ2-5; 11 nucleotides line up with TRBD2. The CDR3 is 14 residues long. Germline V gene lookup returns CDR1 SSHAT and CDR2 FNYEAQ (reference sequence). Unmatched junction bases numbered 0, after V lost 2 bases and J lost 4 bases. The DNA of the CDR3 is TGTGCCAGCAGCTTAACTAGCGGGAGAGAGACCCAGTACTTC. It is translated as CASSLTSGRETQYF.

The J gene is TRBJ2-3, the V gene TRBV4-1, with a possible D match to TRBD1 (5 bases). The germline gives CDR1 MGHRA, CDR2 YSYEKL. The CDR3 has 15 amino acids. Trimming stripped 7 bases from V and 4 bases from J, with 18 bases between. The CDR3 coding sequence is TGCGCCAGCAACCTGAGGCAGGGCGCCCCAGATACGCAGTATTTT. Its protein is CASNLRQGAPDTQYF.

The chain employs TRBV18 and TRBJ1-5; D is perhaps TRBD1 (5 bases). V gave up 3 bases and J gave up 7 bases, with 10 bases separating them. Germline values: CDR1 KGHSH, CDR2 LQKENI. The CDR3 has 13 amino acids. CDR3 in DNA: TGTGCCAGCTCACCGACCAGGGAACAGCCCCAGCATTTT. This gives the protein CASSPTREQPQHF.

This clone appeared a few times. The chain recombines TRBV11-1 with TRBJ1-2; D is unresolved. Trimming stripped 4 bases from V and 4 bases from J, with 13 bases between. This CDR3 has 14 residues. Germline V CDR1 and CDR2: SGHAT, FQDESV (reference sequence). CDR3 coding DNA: TGTGCCAGCAGCTACCGAGCAGGCCGCTATGGCTACACCTTC. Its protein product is CASSYRAGRYGYTF.

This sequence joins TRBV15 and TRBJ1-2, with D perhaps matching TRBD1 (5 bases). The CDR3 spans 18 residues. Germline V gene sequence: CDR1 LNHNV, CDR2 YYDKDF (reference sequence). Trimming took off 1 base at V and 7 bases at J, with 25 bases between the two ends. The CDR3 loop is CATSRGLEEGTSFCGYTF. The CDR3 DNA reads TGTGCCACCAGCAGAGGGCTGGAGGAGGGGACCAGTTTCTGTGGCTACACCTTC.

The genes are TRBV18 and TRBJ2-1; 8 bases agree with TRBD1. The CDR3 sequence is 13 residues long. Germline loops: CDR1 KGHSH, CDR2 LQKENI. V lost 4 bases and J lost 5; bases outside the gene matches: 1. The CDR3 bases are TGTGCCAGCTCACGGGACAGGAACAATGAGCAGTTCTTC. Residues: CASSRDRNNEQFF.

The CDR3 protein is CASSPQGNQPQHF. The DNA for the CDR3 is TGTGCCAGCAGCCCGCAGGGGAATCAGCCCCAGCATTTT. The gene calls are TRBV6-6 and TRBJ1-5, with D possibly being TRBD1 (6 bases). V shed 6 bases and J shed 4 bases, with 10 bases lying between them. The CDR3 runs to 13 residues. Germline CDR1 MNHNY, CDR2 SVGAGI (reference sequence).

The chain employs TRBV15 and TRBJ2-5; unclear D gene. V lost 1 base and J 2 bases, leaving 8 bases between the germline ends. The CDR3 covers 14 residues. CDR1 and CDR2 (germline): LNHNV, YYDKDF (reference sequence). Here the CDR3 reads CATSRVALQETQYF. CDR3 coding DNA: TGTGCCACCAGCAGAGTAGCACTGCAAGAGACCCAGTACTTC.

CDR3 loop: CASSERTDRWETQYF. The CDR3 DNA is TGTGCCAGCAGTGAAAGGACAGACCGTTGGGAGACCCAGTACTTC. The chain carries TRBV2 and TRBJ2-5, with D possibly being TRBD1 (6 bases). Germline values: CDR1 SNHLY, CDR2 FYNNEI. The ends were cut back, 2 bases at V and 5 bases at J, with 15 bases in the middle. This CDR3 comprises 15 residues.

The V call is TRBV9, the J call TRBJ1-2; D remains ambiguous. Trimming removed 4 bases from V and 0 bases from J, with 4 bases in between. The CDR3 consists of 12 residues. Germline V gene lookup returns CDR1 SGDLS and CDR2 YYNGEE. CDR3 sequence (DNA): TGTGCCAGCAGCCTTCCTAACTATGGCTACACCTTC. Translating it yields CASSLPNYGYTF.

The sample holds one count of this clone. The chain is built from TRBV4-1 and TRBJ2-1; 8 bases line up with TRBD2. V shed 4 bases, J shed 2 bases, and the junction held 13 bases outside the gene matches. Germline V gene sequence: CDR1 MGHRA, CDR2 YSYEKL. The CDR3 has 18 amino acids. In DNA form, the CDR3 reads TGCGCCAGCAGCCCGGGCCCGGAGCGGGGGTCCCCCTACAATGAGCAGTTCTTC. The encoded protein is CASSPGPERGSPYNEQFF.

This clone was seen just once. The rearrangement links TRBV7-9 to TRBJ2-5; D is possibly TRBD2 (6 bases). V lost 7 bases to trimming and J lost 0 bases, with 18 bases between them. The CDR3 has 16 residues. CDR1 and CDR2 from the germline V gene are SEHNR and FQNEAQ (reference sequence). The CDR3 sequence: CASTDAGTPDQETQYF. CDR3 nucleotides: TGTGCCAGCACCGATGCCGGGACTCCCGACCAAGAGACCCAGTACTTC. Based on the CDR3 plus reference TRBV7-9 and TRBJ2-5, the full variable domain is DTGVSQNPRHKITKRGQNVTFRCDPISEHNRLYWYRQTLGQGPEFLTYFQNEAQLEKSRLLSDRFSAERPKGSFSTLEIQRTEQGDSAMYLCASTDAGTPDQETQYFGPGTRLLVL.

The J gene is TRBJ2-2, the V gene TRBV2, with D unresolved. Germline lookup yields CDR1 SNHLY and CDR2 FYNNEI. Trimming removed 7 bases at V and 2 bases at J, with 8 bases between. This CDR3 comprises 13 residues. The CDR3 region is CASTALNTGELFF. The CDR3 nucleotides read TGTGCCAGCACAGCGCTTAACACCGGGGAGCTGTTTTTT.

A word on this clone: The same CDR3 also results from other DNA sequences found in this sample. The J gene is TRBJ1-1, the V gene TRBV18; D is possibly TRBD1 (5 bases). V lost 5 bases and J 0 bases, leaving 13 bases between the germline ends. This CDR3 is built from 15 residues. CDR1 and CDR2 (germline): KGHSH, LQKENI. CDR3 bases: TGTGCCAGCTCAGAAACGGGGGAACTGAACACTGAAGCTTTCTTT. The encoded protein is CASSETGELNTEAFF.

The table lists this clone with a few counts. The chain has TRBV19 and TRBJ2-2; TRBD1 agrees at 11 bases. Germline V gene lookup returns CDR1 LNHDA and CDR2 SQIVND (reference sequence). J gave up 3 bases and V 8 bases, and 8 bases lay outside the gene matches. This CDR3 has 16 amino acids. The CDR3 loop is CASGGRTGGHTGELFF. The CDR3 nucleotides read TGTGCCAGTGGGGGCCGGACAGGGGGCCACACCGGGGAGCTGTTTTTT.

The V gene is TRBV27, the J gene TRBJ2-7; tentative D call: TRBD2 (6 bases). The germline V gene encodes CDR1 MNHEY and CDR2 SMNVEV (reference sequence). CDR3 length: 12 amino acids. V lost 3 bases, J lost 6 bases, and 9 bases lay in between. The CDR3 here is CASSLGGSEQYF. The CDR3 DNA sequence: TGTGCCAGCAGTTTGGGGGGTTCCGAGCAGTACTTC.

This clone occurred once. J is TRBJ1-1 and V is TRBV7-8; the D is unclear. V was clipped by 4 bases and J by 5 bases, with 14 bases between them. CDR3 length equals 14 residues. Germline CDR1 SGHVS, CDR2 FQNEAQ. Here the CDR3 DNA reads TGTGCCAGCAGCTCCCCGGGGAGGAGGACTGAAGCTTTCTTT. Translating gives CASSSPGRRTEAFF.